One and the same sample provided the 6 T cell receptor beta chains below, sequenced in a study of CD8 T cells in Susac syndrome. With random hexamers, about 0.5 to 1 ug RNA was reverse transcribed. TCRdb recomputed calls from the immunoSEQ multiplex PCR reads with MiXCR, one row per CDR3 protein. The repertoire holds approximately 100,000 distinct CDR3 sequences, with roughly 97% as singletons. The sequenced sample consisted of CD4+ T cells from PBMCs. The receptors come from a human donor in good health.

The chain joins TRBV2 to TRBJ2-5; 7 nucleotides line up with TRBD2. CDR1 is SNHLY and CDR2 is FYNNEI in the germline V gene. V was clipped by 6 bases and J by 5 bases; unmatched bases: 6. The CDR3 consists of 13 residues. CDR3: CASRSGVGETQYF. CDR3 nucleotides: TGTGCCAGCAGGAGCGGGGTAGGGGAGACCCAGTACTTC.

The chain carries TRBV18 and TRBJ1-5; TRBD1 matches 7 bases. The CDR3 is made up of 14 amino acids. The germline V gene encodes CDR1 KGHSH and CDR2 LQKENI. V lost 5 bases and J lost 7; bases outside the gene matches: 8. Here the CDR3 DNA reads TGTGCCAGCTCAGAGAACAGGGGAGGGCAGCCCCAGCATTTT. It specifies CASSENRGGQPQHF.

V gene TRBV4-1 combines with J gene TRBJ2-5; 7 nucleotides agree with TRBD1. This CDR3 spans 16 amino acids. Germline trimming cut 5 bases from V and 4 bases from J; bases unmatched to any gene: 13. Germline V gene sequence: CDR1 MGHRA, CDR2 YSYEKL. The CDR3 loop reads CASSRLPTGTRETQYF. For the CDR3, the DNA is TGCGCCAGCAGCAGACTCCCGACAGGGACAAGAGAGACCCAGTACTTC.

This chain joins TRBV12-3 or TRBV12-4 and TRBJ2-1, with D possibly matching TRBD2 (6 bases). CDR3 length: 16 residues. Trimming took 6 bases from V and 7 from J, leaving 22 bases between them. The CDR3, as DNA: TGTGCCAGCAGCCCTAGCTGGCGGGAAGGAACGAATGAGCAGTTCTTC. Translating gives CASSPSWREGTNEQFF.

This chain joins TRBV7-3 and TRBJ2-2; D may correspond to TRBD1 or TRBD2 (5 bases each). The CDR3 is made up of 14 amino acids. The V gene lost 3 bases and the J gene lost 7 bases, with 12 bases spanning the gap. Germline loops: CDR1 SGHTA, CDR2 FQGTGA. CDR3 protein: CASSLGPSGGELFF. For the CDR3, the DNA is TGTGCCAGCAGCTTGGGACCTAGTGGCGGGGAGCTGTTTTTT.

The count of this clonotype is one. V usage is TRBV5-4 and J usage is TRBJ1-2, with 7 bases fitting TRBD1. The CDR3 spans 15 residues. Germline loops: CDR1 SGHNT, CDR2 YYREEE (reference sequence). Trimming at V came to 4 bases and at J to 0 bases, leaving 6 bases not matched to a gene. DNA for the CDR3: TGTGCCAGCAGCCCTTGGGACAGATCTAACTATGGCTACACCTTC. Residues: CASSPWDRSNYGYTF.